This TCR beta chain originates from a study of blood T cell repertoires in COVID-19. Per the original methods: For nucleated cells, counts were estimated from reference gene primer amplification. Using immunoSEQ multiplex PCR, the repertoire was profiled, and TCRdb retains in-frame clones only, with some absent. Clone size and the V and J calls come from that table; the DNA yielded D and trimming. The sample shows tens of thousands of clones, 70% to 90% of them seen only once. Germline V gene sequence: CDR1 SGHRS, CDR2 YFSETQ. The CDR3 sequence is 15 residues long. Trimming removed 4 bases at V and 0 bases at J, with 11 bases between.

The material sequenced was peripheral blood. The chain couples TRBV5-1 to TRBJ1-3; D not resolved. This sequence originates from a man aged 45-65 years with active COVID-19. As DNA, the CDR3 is TGCGCCAGCAGCCCGAGTGCAAACTCTGGAAACACCATATATTTT. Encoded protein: CASSPSANSGNTIYF. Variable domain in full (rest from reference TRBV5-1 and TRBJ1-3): KAGVTQTPRYLIKTRGQQVTLSCSPISGHRSVSWYQQTPGQGLQFLFEYFSETQRNKGNFPGRFSGRQFSNSRSEMNVSTLELGDSALYLCASSPSANSGNTIYFGEGSWLTVV.